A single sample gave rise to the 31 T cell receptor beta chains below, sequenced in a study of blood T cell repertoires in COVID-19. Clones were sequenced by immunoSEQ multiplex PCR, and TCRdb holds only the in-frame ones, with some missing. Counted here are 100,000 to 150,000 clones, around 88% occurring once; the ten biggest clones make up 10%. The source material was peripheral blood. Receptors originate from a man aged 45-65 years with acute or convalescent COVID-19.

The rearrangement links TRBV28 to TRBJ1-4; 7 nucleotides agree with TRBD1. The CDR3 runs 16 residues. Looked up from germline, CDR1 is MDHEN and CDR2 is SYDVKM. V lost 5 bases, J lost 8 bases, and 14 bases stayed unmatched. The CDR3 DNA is TGTGCCAGCAGTACACCACAGGGGCGCGTCCGCGAAAAACTGTTTTTT. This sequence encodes CASSTPQGRVREKLFF.

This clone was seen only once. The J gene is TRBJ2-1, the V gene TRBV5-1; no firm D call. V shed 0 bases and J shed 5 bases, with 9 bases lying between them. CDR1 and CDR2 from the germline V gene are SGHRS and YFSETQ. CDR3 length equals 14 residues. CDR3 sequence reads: CASSLANSDNEQFF. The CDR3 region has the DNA TGCGCCAGCAGCTTGGCCAACTCTGACAATGAGCAGTTCTTC. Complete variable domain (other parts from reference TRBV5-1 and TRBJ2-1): KAGVTQTPRYLIKTRGQQVTLSCSPISGHRSVSWYQQTPGQGLQFLFEYFSETQRNKGNFPGRFSGRQFSNSRSEMNVSTLELGDSALYLCASSLANSDNEQFFGPGTRLTVL.

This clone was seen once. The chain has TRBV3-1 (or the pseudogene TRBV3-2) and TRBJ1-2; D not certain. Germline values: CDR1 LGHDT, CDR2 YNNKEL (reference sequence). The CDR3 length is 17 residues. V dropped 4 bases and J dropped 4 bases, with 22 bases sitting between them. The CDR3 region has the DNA TGTGCCAGCAGCCCGCTCCCCCCAGGAGGGTCGGGCTATGGCTACACCTTC. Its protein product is CASSPLPPGGSGYGYTF.

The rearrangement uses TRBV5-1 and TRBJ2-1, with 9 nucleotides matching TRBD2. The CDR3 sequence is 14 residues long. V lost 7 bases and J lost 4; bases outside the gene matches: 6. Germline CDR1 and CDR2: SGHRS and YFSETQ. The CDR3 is CASRSAGGYNEQFF. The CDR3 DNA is TGCGCCAGCCGCTCGGCGGGAGGGTACAATGAGCAGTTCTTC.

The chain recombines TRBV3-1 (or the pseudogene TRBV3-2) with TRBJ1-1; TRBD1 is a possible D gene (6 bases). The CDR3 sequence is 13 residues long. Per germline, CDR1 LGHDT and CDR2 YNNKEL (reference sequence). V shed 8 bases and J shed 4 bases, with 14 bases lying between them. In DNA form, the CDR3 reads TGTGCCAGCCGCCGGGACATCTCCACTGAAGCTTTCTTT. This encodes CASRRDISTEAFF.

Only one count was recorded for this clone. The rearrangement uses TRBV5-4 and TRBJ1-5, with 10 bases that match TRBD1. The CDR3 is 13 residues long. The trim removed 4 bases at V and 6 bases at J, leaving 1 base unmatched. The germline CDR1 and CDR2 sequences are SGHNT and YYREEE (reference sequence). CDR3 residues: CASSDRGLQPQHF. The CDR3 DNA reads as TGTGCCAGCAGCGACAGGGGGCTTCAGCCCCAGCATTTT.

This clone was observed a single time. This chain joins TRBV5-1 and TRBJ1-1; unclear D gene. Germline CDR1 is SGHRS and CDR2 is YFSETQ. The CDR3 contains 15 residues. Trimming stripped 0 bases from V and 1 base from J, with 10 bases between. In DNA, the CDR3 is TGCGCCAGCAGCTTGGTCGCTCCAGGGAACACTGAAGCTTTCTTT. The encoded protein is CASSLVAPGNTEAFF.

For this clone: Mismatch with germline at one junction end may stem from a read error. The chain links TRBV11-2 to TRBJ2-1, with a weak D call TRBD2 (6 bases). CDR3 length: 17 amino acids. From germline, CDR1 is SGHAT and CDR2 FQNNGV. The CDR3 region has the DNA TGTGCCAGCAGTTTAGGGCTTCGACTAGGTTCACACAATGAGCAGTTCTTC. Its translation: CASSLGLRLGSHNEQFF. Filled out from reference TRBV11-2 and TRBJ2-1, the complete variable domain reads EAGVAQSPRYKIIEKRQSVAFWCNPISGHATLYWYQQILGQGPKLLIQFQNNGVVDDSQLPKDRFSAERLKGVDSTLKIQPAKLEDSAVYLCASSLGLRLGSHNEQFFGPGTRLTVL.

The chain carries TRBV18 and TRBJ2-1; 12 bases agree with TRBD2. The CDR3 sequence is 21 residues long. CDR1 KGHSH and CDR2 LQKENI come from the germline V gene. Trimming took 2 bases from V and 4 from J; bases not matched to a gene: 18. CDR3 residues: CASSPNLARLAGASPYNEQFF. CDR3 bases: TGTGCCAGCTCACCAAACCTTGCGAGACTAGCGGGAGCATCGCCGTACAATGAGCAGTTCTTC.

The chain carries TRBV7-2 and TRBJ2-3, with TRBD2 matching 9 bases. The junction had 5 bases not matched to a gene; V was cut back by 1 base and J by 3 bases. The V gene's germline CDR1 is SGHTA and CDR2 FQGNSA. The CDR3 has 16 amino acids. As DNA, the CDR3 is TGTGCCAGCAGCTTAGGGGGACTAGCTGTTACAGATACGCAGTATTTT. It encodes CASSLGGLAVTDTQYF.

The CDR3 loop is CASSLESRGNSPLHF. CDR3 coding DNA: TGTGCCAGCAGCTTAGAAAGCAGGGGTAATTCACCCCTCCACTTT. The chain is built from TRBV11-2 and TRBJ1-6; TRBD1 is a possible D gene (6 bases). The V and J ends lost 0 bases and 6 bases respectively, with 9 bases between them. Germline loops: CDR1 SGHAT, CDR2 FQNNGV. The CDR3 runs 15 residues.

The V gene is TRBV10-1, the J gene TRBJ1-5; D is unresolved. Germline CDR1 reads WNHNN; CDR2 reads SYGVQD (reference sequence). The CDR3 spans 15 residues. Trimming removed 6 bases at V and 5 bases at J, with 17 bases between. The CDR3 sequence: CASRPNRRRDQPQHF. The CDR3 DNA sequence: TGCGCCAGCAGGCCCAACAGAAGGAGGGATCAGCCCCAGCATTTT.

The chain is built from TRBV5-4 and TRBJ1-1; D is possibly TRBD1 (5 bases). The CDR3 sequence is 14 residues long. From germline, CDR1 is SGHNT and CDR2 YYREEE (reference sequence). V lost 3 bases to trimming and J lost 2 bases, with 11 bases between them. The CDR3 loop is CASSSGGANTEAFF. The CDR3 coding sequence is TGTGCCAGCAGCTCCGGAGGGGCAAACACTGAAGCTTTCTTT.

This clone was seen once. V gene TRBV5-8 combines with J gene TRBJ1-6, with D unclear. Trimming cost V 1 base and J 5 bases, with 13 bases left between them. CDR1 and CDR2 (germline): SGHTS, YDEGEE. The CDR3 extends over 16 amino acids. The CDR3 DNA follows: TGTGCCAGCAGCTTGACCTCAGTCAGGAATAATTCACCCCTCCACTTT. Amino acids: CASSLTSVRNNSPLHF.

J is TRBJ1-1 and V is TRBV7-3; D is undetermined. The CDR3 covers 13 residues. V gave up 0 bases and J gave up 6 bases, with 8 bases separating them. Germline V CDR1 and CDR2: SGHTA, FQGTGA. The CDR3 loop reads CASSLTGLSEAFF. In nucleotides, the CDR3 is TGTGCCAGCAGCTTAACCGGTCTGTCTGAAGCTTTCTTT.

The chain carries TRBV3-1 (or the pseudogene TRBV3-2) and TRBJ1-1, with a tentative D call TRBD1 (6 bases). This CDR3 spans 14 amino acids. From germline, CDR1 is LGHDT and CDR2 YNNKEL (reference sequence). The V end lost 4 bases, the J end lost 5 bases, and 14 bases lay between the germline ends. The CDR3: CASSLSPRGTEAFF. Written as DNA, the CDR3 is TGTGCCAGCAGCCTGTCCCCAAGGGGGACTGAAGCTTTCTTT.

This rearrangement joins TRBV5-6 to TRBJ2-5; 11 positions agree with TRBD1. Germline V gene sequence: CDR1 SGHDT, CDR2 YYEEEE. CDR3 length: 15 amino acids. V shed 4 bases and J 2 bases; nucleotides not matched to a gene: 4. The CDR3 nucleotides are TGTGCCAGCAGCGCAAGGGACAGGGGGCAAGAGACCCAGTACTTC. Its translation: CASSARDRGQETQYF.

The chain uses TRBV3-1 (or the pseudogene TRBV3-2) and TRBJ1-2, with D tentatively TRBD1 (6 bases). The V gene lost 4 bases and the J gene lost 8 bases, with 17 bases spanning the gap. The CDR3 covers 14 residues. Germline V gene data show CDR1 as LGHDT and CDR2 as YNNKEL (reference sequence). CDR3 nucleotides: TGTGCCAGCAGCCTGAACCGGGGGGCTTCGGGCTACACCTTC. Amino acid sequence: CASSLNRGASGYTF.

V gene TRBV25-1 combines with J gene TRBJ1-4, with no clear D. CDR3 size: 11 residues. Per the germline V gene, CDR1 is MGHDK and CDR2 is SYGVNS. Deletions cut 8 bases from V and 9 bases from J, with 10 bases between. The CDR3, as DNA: TGTGCCAGCGGAGCGGGGAAAAAACTGTTTTTT. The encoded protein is CASGAGKKLFF.

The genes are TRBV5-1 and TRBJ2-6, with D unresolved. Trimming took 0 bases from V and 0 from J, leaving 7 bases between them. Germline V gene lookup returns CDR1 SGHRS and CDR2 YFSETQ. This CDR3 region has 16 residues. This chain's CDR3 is CASSLASGSGANVLTF. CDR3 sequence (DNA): TGCGCCAGCAGCTTGGCCTCGGGCTCTGGGGCCAACGTCCTGACTTTC.

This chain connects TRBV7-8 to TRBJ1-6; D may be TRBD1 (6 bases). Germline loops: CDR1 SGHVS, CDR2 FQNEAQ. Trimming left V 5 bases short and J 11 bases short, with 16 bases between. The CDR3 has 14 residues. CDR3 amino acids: CASSHTGRETPLHF. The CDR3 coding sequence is TGTGCCAGCAGCCATACAGGGAGGGAGACACCCCTCCACTTT.

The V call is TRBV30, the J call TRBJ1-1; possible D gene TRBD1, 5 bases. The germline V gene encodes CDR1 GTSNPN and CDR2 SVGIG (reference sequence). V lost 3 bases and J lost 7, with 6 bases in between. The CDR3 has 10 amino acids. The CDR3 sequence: CAWSRVEAFF. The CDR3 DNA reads TGTGCCTGGAGCAGGGTTGAAGCTTTCTTT.

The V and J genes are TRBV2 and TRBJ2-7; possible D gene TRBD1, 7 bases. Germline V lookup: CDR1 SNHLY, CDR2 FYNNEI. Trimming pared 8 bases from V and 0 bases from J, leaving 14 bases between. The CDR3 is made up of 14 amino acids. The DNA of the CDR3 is TGTGCCAGCGCGCGGGACAGACACTCCTACGAGCAGTACTTC. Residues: CASARDRHSYEQYF.

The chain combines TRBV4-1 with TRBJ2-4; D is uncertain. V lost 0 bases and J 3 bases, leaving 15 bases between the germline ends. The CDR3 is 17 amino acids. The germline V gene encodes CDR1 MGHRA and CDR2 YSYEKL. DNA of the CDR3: TGCGCCAGCAGCCAAGATGGTGACACCGGTCGCAAAAACATTCAGTACTTC. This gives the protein CASSQDGDTGRKNIQYF.

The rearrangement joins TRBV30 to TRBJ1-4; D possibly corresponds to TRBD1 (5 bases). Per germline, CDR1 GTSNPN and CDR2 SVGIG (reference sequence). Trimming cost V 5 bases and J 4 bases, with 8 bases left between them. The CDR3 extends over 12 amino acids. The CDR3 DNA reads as TGTGCCTGGGACAGAAATAATGAAAAACTGTTTTTT. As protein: CAWDRNNEKLFF.

The CDR3 DNA follows: TGTGCCAGCAGTCGCTACCGGGACAGGGTTATAGGCTACACCTTC. This translates into CASSRYRDRVIGYTF. The rearrangement joins TRBV27 to TRBJ1-2; 9 bases align to TRBD1. Per the germline V gene, CDR1 is MNHEY and CDR2 is SMNVEV (reference sequence). V trimming: 5 bases; J trimming: 8 bases; junction bases outside the gene matches: 12. The CDR3 totals 15 residues.

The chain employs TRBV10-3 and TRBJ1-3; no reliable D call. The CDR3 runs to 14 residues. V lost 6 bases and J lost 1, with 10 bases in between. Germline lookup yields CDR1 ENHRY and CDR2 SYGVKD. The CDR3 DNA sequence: TGTGCCATCAGGGGAGACAATTCTGGAAACACCATATATTTT. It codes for CAIRGDNSGNTIYF.

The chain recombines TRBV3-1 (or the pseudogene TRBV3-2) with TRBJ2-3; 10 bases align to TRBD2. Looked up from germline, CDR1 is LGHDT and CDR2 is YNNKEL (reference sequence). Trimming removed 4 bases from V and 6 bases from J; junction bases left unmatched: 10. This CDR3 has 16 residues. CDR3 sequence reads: CASSPWLAGAGDTQYF. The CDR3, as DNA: TGTGCCAGCAGCCCTTGGCTAGCGGGGGCGGGGGATACGCAGTATTTT.

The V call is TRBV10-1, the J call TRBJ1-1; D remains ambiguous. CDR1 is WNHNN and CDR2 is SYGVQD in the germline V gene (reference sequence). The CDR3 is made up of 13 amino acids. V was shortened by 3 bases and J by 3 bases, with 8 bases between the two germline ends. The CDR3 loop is CASSESVYTEAFF. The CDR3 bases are TGCGCCAGCAGTGAATCCGTCTACACTGAAGCTTTCTTT.

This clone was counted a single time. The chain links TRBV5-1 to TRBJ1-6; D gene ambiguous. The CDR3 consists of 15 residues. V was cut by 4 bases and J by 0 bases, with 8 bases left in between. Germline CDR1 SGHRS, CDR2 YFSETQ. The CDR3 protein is CASSRESSYNSPLHF. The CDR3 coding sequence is TGCGCCAGCAGCCGCGAGAGCTCCTATAATTCACCCCTCCACTTT.

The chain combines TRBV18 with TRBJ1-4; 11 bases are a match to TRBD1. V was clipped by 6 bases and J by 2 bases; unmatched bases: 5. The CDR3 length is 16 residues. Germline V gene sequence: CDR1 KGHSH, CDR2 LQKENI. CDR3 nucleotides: TGTGCCAGCTCCGGACAGGGGGCTTATACTAATGAAAAACTGTTTTTT. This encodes CASSGQGAYTNEKLFF.